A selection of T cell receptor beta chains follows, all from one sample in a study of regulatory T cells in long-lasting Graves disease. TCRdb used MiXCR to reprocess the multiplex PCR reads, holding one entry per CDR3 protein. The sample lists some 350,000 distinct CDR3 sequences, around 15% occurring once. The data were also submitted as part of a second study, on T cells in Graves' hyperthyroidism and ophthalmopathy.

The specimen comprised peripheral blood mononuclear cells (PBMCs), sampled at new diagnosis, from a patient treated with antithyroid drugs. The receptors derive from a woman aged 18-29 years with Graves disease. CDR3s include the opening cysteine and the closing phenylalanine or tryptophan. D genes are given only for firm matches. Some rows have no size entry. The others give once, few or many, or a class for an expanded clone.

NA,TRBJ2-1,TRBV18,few,TGTGCCAGCTCACCCCCCGGGCTGCTAACCTACAATGAGCAGTTCTTC,CASSPPGLLTYNEQFF
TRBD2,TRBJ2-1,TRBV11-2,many,TGTGCCAGCAGCCCCCTAACGGGGGGGCGGAATGAGCAGTTCTTC,CASSPLTGGRNEQFF
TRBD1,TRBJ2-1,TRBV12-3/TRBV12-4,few,TGTGCCAGCAGTTTAGCAACGGGACAGGGGGCGAATGAGCAGTTCTTC,CASSLATGQGANEQFF
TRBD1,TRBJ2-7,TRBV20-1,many,TGCAGTGCTAACCCGGGACAGGGGTCCTCCTACGAGCAGTACTTC,CSANPGQGSSYEQYF
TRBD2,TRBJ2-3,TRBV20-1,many,TGCAGTGCTAGAGATTGGGGAAGCGGGGGAAGCACAGATACGCAGTATTTT,CSARDWGSGGSTDTQYF
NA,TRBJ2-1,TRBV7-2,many,TGTGCCAGCAGCTCCATCGGGACTTCCCTGATAAATGAGCAGTTCTTC,CASSSIGTSLINEQFF
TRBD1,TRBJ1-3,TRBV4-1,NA,TGCGCCACCCAGGACAGGAACGCAAACACCATATATTTT,CATQDRNANTIYF
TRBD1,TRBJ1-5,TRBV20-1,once,TGCAGTGCTAGAGACGGACAGGGTCGTCAGCCCCAGCATTTT,CSARDGQGRQPQHF
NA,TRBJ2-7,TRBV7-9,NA,TGTGCCAGCAGTGAGCTCCTGGTCGAGCAGTACTTC,CASSELLVEQYF
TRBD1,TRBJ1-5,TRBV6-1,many,TGTGCCAGCAGAGGACAGGGGGTTAGTCAGCCCCAGCATTTT,CASRGQGVSQPQHF
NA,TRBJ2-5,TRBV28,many,TGTGCCAGCAGGGGTAGCGGGACCCAGTACTTC,CASRGSGTQYF
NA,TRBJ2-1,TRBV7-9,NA,TGTGCCAGCAGCTTAGTCCGTAGCCTCAATGAGCAGTTCTTC,CASSLVRSLNEQFF
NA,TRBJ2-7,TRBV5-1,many,TGTGCCAGCAGCTTAGACTACGAGCAGTACTTC,CASSLDYEQYF
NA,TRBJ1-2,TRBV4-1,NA,TGCGCCAGCAGCCAAGGGGCCGGGTCCAACTATGGCTACACCTTC,CASSQGAGSNYGYTF
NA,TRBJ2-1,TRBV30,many,TGTGCCTGGAGTGATGGAGTCTCCTACAATGAGCAGTTCTTC,CAWSDGVSYNEQFF
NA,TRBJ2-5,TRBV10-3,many,TGTGCCATCAGTGAGTCGGAGGGATTTGAGACCCAGTACTTC,CAISESEGFETQYF
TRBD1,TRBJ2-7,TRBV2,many,TGTGCCAGCAGTGAAGGAGGGGACAGGAACTACGAGCAGTACTTC,CASSEGGDRNYEQYF
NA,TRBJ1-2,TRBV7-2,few,TGTGCCAGCAGCTTAGAAGGGGTTAGTAACTATGGCTACACCTTC,CASSLEGVSNYGYTF
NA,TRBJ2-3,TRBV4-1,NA,TGCGCCAGCAGCCCGGAGTCGAACACAGATACGCAGTATTTT,CASSPESNTDTQYF
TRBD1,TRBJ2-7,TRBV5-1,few,TGCGCCAGCACCATGGGGTCCAGGGGGAGAGGGGAGCAGTACTTC,CASTMGSRGRGEQYF
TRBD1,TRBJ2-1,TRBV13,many,TGTGCCAGCAGCTTCCCCGGGACAGGGCGCAATGAGCAGTTCTTC,CASSFPGTGRNEQFF
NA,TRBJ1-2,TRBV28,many,TGTGCCAGCAGTTTTAGGGGAGCTAACTATGGCTACACCTTC,CASSFRGANYGYTF